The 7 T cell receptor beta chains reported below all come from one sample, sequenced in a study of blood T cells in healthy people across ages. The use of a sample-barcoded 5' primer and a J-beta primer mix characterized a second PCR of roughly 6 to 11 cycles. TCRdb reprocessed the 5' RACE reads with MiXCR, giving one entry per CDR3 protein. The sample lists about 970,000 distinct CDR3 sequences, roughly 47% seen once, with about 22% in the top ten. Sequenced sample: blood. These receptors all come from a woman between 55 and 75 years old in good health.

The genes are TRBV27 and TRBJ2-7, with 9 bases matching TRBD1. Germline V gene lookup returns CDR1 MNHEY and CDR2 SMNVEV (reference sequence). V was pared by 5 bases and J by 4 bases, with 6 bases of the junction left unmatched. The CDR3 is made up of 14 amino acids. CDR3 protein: CASSPQGAYYEQYF. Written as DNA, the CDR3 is TGTGCCAGCAGTCCACAGGGGGCTTATTACGAGCAGTACTTC.

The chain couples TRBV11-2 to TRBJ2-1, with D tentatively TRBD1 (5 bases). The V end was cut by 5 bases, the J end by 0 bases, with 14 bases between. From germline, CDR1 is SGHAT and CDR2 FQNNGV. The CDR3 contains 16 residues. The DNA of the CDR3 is TGTGCCAGCAGCGCCAGGGTAGGTAGCTCCTACAATGAGCAGTTCTTC. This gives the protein CASSARVGSSYNEQFF.

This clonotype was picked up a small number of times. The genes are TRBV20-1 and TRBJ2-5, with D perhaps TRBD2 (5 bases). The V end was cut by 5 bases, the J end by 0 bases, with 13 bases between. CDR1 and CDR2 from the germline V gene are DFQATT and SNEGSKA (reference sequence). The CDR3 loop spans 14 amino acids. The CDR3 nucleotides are TGCAGTGCTGAGTCGGGGTGGTACCAAGAGACCCAGTACTTC. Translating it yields CSAESGWYQETQYF.

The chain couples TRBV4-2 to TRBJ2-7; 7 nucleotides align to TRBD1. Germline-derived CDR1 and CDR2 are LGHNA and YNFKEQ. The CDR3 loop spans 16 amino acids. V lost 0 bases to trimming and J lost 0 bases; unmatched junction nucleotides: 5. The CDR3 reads CASSQDRDRVSYEQYF. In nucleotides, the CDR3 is TGTGCCAGCAGCCAAGACCGAGACAGGGTCTCCTACGAGCAGTACTTC.

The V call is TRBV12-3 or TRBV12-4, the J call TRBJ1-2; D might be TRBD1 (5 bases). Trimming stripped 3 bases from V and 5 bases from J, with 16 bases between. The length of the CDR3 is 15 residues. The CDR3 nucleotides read TGTGCCAGCAGTTTTGTGCGAGACAGACCTTATGGCTACACCTTC. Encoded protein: CASSFVRDRPYGYTF.

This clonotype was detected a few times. CDR3 amino acids: CASNNRGLADPYEQYF. As DNA, the CDR3 is TGTGCCAGCAACAACCGCGGACTAGCGGACCCCTACGAGCAGTACTTC. The genes are TRBV12-3 or TRBV12-4 and TRBJ2-7; 10 nucleotides match TRBD2. Trimming at V came to 7 bases and at J to 2 bases, leaving 11 bases not matched to a gene. CDR3 size: 16 residues.

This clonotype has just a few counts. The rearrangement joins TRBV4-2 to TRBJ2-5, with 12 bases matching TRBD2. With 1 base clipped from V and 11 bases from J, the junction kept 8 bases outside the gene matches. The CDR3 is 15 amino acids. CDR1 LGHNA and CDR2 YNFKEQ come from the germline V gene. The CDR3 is CASSQGLAGENEQYF. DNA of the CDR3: TGTGCCAGCAGCCAAGGACTAGCGGGAGAGAATGAGCAGTACTTC.